A single sample gave rise to the 27 T cell receptor beta chains below, sequenced in a study of technical replicates of blood from several donors. Measured with immunoSEQ multiplex PCR; TCRdb has only the in-frame clones, and not every one. The data hold tens of thousands of clones, with approximately 96% observed a single time. Sequencing was carried out using T cells isolated from PBMCs. The source is a human donor in good health.

The genes are TRBV5-1 and TRBJ2-1; 9 bases fit TRBD2. The germline CDR1 and CDR2 sequences are SGHRS and YFSETQ. Losses at the gene ends were 4 bases for V and 7 bases for J; bases not matched to a gene: 6. The CDR3 is made up of 14 amino acids. CDR3 sequence reads: CASSAGTSSNEQFF. Here the CDR3 DNA reads TGCGCCAGCAGCGCCGGGACTAGCTCTAATGAGCAGTTCTTC.

The chain links TRBV6-5 to TRBJ1-1; D is perhaps TRBD1 (5 bases). The CDR3 length is 12 residues. V was cut by 5 bases and J by 5 bases, with 9 bases left in between. In germline, CDR1 is MNHEY, CDR2 SVGAGI. The CDR3 DNA sequence: TGTGCCAGCAGTATAGGGGAAACTGAAGCTTTCTTT. Translated, it gives CASSIGETEAFF.

This chain connects TRBV28 to TRBJ1-2, with TRBD1 matching 7 bases. Losses at the gene ends were 5 bases for V and 2 bases for J; bases not matched to a gene: 8. Germline V lookup: CDR1 MDHEN, CDR2 SYDVKM. This CDR3 comprises 15 residues. CDR3 bases: TGTGCCAGCAGTCCCCGACAGGGAGCAAACTATGGCTACACCTTC. Its translation: CASSPRQGANYGYTF.

This clone was observed a single time. The chain joins TRBV10-3 to TRBJ1-2; D call uncertain. This CDR3 is 14 amino acids long. The V gene lost 3 bases and the J gene lost 3 bases, with 11 bases spanning the gap. The germline gives CDR1 ENHRY, CDR2 SYGVKD. CDR3 nucleotides: TGTGCCATCAGTGAAGAGGGTGGCGACTATGGCTACACCTTC. Amino acids: CAISEEGGDYGYTF.

This chain connects TRBV7-9 to TRBJ2-1; D is unresolved. The CDR3 length is 12 residues. The ends were cut back, 6 bases at V and 8 bases at J, with 11 bases in the middle. Per the germline V gene, CDR1 is SEHNR and CDR2 is FQNEAQ (reference sequence). For the CDR3, the DNA is TGTGCCAGCAGTTATTCTAACGATGAGCAGTTCTTC. It specifies CASSYSNDEQFF.

The chain uses TRBV7-9 and TRBJ2-7; 13 nucleotides match TRBD2. CDR3 size: 17 residues. CDR1 is SEHNR, CDR2 FQNEAQ, per germline (reference sequence). V dropped 2 bases and J dropped 3; count of bases not matched to a gene: 7. CDR3 nucleotides: TGTGCCAGCAGCTTACGAGCCGGGACTAGCGGGATCTACGAGCAGTACTTC. This sequence encodes CASSLRAGTSGIYEQYF.

J is TRBJ1-2 and V is TRBV5-8, with TRBD1 as a possible D gene (5 bases). CDR1 and CDR2 (germline): SGHTS, YDEGEE. V shed 9 bases and J shed 5 bases, with 17 bases lying between them. This CDR3 contains 13 residues. CDR3 residues: CATRGFLIYGYTF. The DNA for the CDR3 is TGTGCCACCCGGGGGTTCCTCATTTATGGCTACACCTTC.

The V gene is TRBV14, the J gene TRBJ2-1; TRBD1 agrees at 12 bases. After removal of 4 bases from V and 7 bases from J, the junction contained 5 bases not matched to a gene. The CDR3 runs to 15 residues. Germline V lookup: CDR1 SGHDN, CDR2 FVKESK. The CDR3 protein is CASSRGTGGYNEQFF. The CDR3 DNA follows: TGTGCCAGCAGCCGAGGGACAGGGGGCTATAATGAGCAGTTCTTC. Supplemented by reference TRBV14 and TRBJ2-1, the full variable domain reads EAGVTQFPSHSVIEKGQTVTLRCDPISGHDNLYWYRRVMGKEIKFLLHFVKESKQDESGMPNNRFLAERTGGTYSTLKVQPAELEDSGVYFCASSRGTGGYNEQFFGPGTRLTVL.

This chain uses TRBV4-2 with TRBJ2-1, with TRBD1 identical over 8 bases. This CDR3 has 18 residues. Germline CDR1 and CDR2: LGHNA and YNFKEQ. J lost 0 bases, V lost 0 bases, and 7 bases had no gene match. CDR3 protein: CASSQDQTGDFSYNEQFF. The DNA for the CDR3 is TGTGCCAGCAGCCAAGACCAGACAGGGGACTTCTCCTACAATGAGCAGTTCTTC.

J is TRBJ2-2 and V is TRBV30; 7 bases align to TRBD1. Per the germline V gene, CDR1 is GTSNPN and CDR2 is SVGIG (reference sequence). V lost 1 base and J lost 5; bases outside the gene matches: 1. The CDR3 has 13 residues. CDR3 DNA sequence: TGTGCCTGGAGTGGACAGGGTACCGGGGAGCTGTTTTTT. Translation gives CAWSGQGTGELFF.

This chain joins TRBV10-3 and TRBJ1-1, with D tentatively TRBD1 (6 bases). V lost 2 bases to trimming and J lost 3 bases, with 19 bases between them. This CDR3 contains 17 residues. Germline CDR1 ENHRY, CDR2 SYGVKD. CDR3 sequence: CAISELWIGTLDTEAFF. In nucleotides, the CDR3 is TGTGCCATCAGTGAGCTCTGGATCGGGACACTTGACACTGAAGCTTTCTTT.

The V gene is TRBV6-5, the J gene TRBJ2-7; 9 nucleotides agree with TRBD1. CDR1 is MNHEY and CDR2 is SVGAGI in the germline V gene. V gave up 6 bases and J gave up 6 bases; unmatched junction bases: 9. The CDR3 spans 14 residues. Here the CDR3 DNA reads TGTGCCAGCAGAAAGGGGACAGGGCAGGGCGAGCAGTACTTC. This translates into CASRKGTGQGEQYF.

The chain couples TRBV9 to TRBJ2-7, with D possibly TRBD1 on 7 matching bases. The CDR3 totals 15 residues. Germline CDR1 is SGDLS and CDR2 is YYNGEE. Trimming took off 0 bases at V and 2 bases at J, with 12 bases between the two ends. The CDR3 sequence: CASSVAGGLTYEQYF. CDR3 bases: TGTGCCAGCAGCGTAGCAGGGGGGTTAACCTACGAGCAGTACTTC.

The chain links TRBV11-2 to TRBJ2-1, with 10 bases lining up with TRBD2. The CDR3 loop spans 15 amino acids. The V gene end was trimmed by 2 bases and the J gene end by 8 bases; junction bases not matched to a gene: 6. Germline V CDR1 and CDR2: SGHAT, FQNNGV. The CDR3 DNA sequence: TGTGCCAGCAGCTTATTAGCTAGCGGGAGCCATGAGCAGTTCTTC. This gives the protein CASSLLASGSHEQFF.

V usage is TRBV25-1 and J usage is TRBJ2-1; 10 bases align to TRBD2. The trim removed 6 bases at V and 2 bases at J, leaving 1 base unmatched. The CDR3 is 14 amino acids. Per the germline V gene, CDR1 is MGHDK and CDR2 is SYGVNS. The CDR3 nucleotides read TGTGCCAGCAGGCTAGCGGGAGCCTACAATGAGCAGTTCTTC. Protein product: CASRLAGAYNEQFF.

This chain connects TRBV7-6 to TRBJ2-5, with D perhaps TRBD2 (7 bases). CDR3 size: 16 residues. V lost 5 bases and J lost 1, with 17 bases in between. Germline values: CDR1 SGHVS, CDR2 FNYEAQ. The CDR3 is CASSGGAGIIQETQYF. CDR3 nucleotide sequence: TGTGCCAGCAGCGGGGGGGCAGGAATAATCCAAGAGACCCAGTACTTC.

The chain joins TRBV27 to TRBJ2-7; 7 nucleotides line up with TRBD1. Trimming at V came to 3 bases and at J to 6 bases, leaving 2 bases not matched to a gene. Germline CDR1 MNHEY, CDR2 SMNVEV (reference sequence). This CDR3 region has 12 residues. Here the CDR3 reads CASSFRGSEQYF. The DNA of the CDR3 is TGTGCCAGCAGTTTCAGGGGGAGCGAGCAGTACTTC.

This chain connects TRBV19 to TRBJ1-1, with D unclear. Germline CDR1 and CDR2: LNHDA and SQIVND (reference sequence). The V and J ends lost 6 bases and 1 base respectively, with 9 bases between them. CDR3 size: 13 residues. The CDR3 sequence: CASSHTKNTEAFF. The CDR3 nucleotides read TGTGCCAGTAGCCACACGAAGAACACTGAAGCTTTCTTT.

The rearrangement links TRBV30 to TRBJ2-1; 12 bases agree with TRBD2. Germline CDR1 and CDR2: GTSNPN and SVGIG (reference sequence). The CDR3 sequence is 19 residues long. V shed 3 bases and J 0 bases; nucleotides not matched to a gene: 12. The chain's CDR3 is CAWSDTSGRSSSSYNEQFF. CDR3 sequence (DNA): TGTGCCTGGAGCGATACTAGCGGGAGGTCATCGAGCTCCTACAATGAGCAGTTCTTC. The full variable domain, its missing parts supplied by reference TRBV30 and TRBJ2-1, is SQTIHQWPATLVQPVGSPLSLECTVEGTSNPNLYWYRQAAGRGLQLLFYSVGIGQISSEVPQNLSASRPQDRQFILSSKKLLLSDSGFYLCAWSDTSGRSSSSYNEQFFGPGTRLTVL.

This chain uses TRBV5-4 with TRBJ2-1; 9 nucleotides match TRBD1. This CDR3 has 15 residues. Germline V gene lookup returns CDR1 SGHNT and CDR2 YYREEE (reference sequence). V trimming: 0 bases; J trimming: 6 bases; junction bases outside the gene matches: 4. In nucleotides, the CDR3 is TGTGCCAGCAGCTTGGCGGACAGGGGATTCAATGAGCAGTTCTTC. Residues: CASSLADRGFNEQFF.

The rearrangement joins TRBV6-1 to TRBJ2-1; 9 bases agree with TRBD1. Germline V gene data show CDR1 as MNHNS and CDR2 as SASEGT. CDR3 length: 15 amino acids. Trimming removed 2 bases from V and 2 bases from J; junction bases left unmatched: 1. The CDR3 coding sequence is TGTGCCAGCAGTGAAAGGGACAGGGCCTACAATGAGCAGTTCTTC. This translates into CASSERDRAYNEQFF.

V gene TRBV10-3 combines with J gene TRBJ1-3; D unclear. There are 14 residues in the CDR3. Deletions cut 2 bases from V and 5 bases from J, with 10 bases between. The germline V gene has CDR1 ENHRY and CDR2 SYGVKD. The CDR3 sequence is CAISEEGRRNTIYF. CDR3 sequence (DNA): TGTGCCATCAGTGAGGAAGGGAGAAGAAACACCATATATTTT.

This chain connects TRBV7-8 to TRBJ2-7, with TRBD2 as a possible D gene (5 bases). Per germline, CDR1 SGHVS and CDR2 FQNEAQ. V lost 7 bases and J lost 3, with 10 bases in between. This CDR3 has 12 amino acids. CDR3 residues: CASTAGVYEQYF. The CDR3 coding sequence is TGTGCCAGCACCGCGGGTGTCTACGAGCAGTACTTC.

This rearrangement joins TRBV27 to TRBJ2-3, with TRBD1 identical over 9 bases. Trimming removed 4 bases from V and 9 bases from J; junction bases left unmatched: 5. The CDR3 contains 13 residues. Germline V gives CDR1 MNHEY, CDR2 SMNVEV (reference sequence). Here the CDR3 reads CASSSAGTGTQYF. The DNA of the CDR3 is TGTGCCAGCAGTTCAGCCGGGACAGGGACGCAGTATTTT.

This chain links TRBV5-6 with TRBJ1-1; D gene uncertain. The CDR3 runs 16 residues. V was trimmed by 3 bases and J by 0 bases, leaving 15 bases between them. Germline V gene data show CDR1 as SGHDT and CDR2 as YYEEEE. The CDR3 region has the DNA TGTGCCAGCAGCTACCGGCCGGGATTGATGAACACTGAAGCTTTCTTT. Its translation is CASSYRPGLMNTEAFF.

V gene TRBV4-3 combines with J gene TRBJ1-4; the D is unclear. Germline values: CDR1 LGHNA, CDR2 YSLEER. With 0 bases removed from V and 5 bases from J, the gap between germline ends came to 10 bases. CDR3 size: 15 residues. The CDR3 here is CASSQDLGANEKLFF. The CDR3 region has the DNA TGCGCCAGCAGCCAAGATCTTGGAGCAAATGAAAAACTGTTTTTT.

The chain is built from TRBV27 and TRBJ2-7; tentative D call: TRBD1 (6 bases). CDR1 MNHEY and CDR2 SMNVEV come from the germline V gene (reference sequence). The CDR3 is 14 residues long. Trimming stripped 5 bases from V and 2 bases from J, with 13 bases between. The CDR3 DNA follows: TGTGCCAGCAGTACCGGGACACACACCTACGAGCAGTACTTC. Protein product: CASSTGTHTYEQYF.